This paragraph covers one TCR beta chain sequence. Original analysis: Researchers report that nucleated cell counts were estimated from reference gene primer amplification. This table comes from immunoSEQ multiplex PCR, and its TCRdb copy is limited to in-frame clones, with some not included. Clone size and the V and J calls come from that table; the DNA yielded D and trimming. The data contain 150,000 to 200,000 clones, 90% of them singletons. The V end lost 5 bases, the J end lost 6 bases, and 13 bases lay between the germline ends. The germline gives CDR1 SQVTM, CDR2 ANQGSEA. CDR3 size: 12 residues. The data originate from a study of blood T cell repertoires in COVID-19.

The chain couples TRBV29-1 to TRBJ1-2; maybe TRBD1 (6 bases). This receptor was taken from a man aged 45-65 years with acute or convalescent COVID-19. The sequenced material came from peripheral blood. The CDR3 sequence: CSVMGDTDGYTF. The CDR3 DNA follows: TGCAGCGTTATGGGGGACACCGATGGCTACACCTTC.